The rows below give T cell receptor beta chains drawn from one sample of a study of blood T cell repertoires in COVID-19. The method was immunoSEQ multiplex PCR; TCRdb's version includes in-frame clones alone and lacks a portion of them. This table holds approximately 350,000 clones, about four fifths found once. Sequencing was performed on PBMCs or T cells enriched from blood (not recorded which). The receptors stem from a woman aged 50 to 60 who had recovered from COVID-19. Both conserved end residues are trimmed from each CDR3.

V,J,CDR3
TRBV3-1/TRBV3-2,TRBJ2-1,ASSPTQRGGFGHEQF
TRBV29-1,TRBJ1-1,SVSRGTEAF
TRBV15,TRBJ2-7,ATSRDRVGDEQY
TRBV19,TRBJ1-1,ASSIGAGTGLRNTEAF
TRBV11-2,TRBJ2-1,ASSTPYNEQF
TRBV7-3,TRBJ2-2,ASSQSGLRAGELF
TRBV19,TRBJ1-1,ASSIDRTGNTEAF
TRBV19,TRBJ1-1,ASSIEAGGPNTEAF
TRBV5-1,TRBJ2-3,ASSPGPASDTQY
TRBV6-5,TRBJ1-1,ASSQGARTEAF
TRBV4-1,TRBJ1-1,ASSQGGLEAF
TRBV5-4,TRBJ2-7,ASSSYGSRYEQY
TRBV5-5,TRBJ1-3,ASSLEDSVWGNTIY
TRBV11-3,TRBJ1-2,ASSLGQSPYGYT
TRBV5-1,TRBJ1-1,ASSLETGHTEAF
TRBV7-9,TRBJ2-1,ASRRGGAEETYNEQF
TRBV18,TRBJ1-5,ASSLQGTAYNQPQH
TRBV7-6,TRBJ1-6,ASSLEGQGNSPLH
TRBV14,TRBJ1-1,ASSQERFGEAF
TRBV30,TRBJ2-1,AWGGTNHNEQF
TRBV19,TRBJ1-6,ASSIVGVPNSPLH
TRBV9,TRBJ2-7,ASSGTVSYEQY
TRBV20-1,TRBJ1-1,SGTADTEAF